The clone carrying this TCR beta chain was recorded a few times. The sample is drawn from a study of identical twins. One entry per CDR3 protein results from TCRdb running MiXCR on the 5' RACE reads. Among some 760,000 distinct CDR3 sequences, 15% to 20% were seen once, and the ten largest hold about 12%. The V gene end was trimmed by 3 bases and the J gene end by 1 base; junction bases not matched to a gene: 7. The CDR3 runs to 15 residues. Germline CDR1 and CDR2: DFQATT and SNEGSKA (reference sequence). These same records also appear under a second study, on T cells expressing NK-cell markers. Turning to that study: Just one sequenced donor of eight was HCMV-seronegative, while seven were seropositive. Dominant NKG2C+ clonotypes made up about 1.0-7.0% of CD8+ T cells in roughly six donors.

The chain uses TRBV20-1 and TRBJ2-5; 8 nucleotides align to TRBD1. Sample: PBMCs. The TCR was taken from a woman aged 18-30 years in good health. CDR3 in DNA: TGCAGTGCTAGGGCCGGAGACAGGGGCCAAGAGACCCAGTACTTC. Its protein is CSARAGDRGQETQYF.